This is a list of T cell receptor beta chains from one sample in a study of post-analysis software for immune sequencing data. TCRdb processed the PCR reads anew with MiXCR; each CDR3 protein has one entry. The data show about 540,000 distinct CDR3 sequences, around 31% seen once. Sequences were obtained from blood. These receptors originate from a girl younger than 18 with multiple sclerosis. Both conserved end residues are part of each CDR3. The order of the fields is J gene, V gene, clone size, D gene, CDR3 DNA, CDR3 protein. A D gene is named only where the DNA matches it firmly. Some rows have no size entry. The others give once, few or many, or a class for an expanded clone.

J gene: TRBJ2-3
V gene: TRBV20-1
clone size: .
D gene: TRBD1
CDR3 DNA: TGCAGTGCTAGAGATTGGGGACAGGGCACAGATACGCAGTATTTT
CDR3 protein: CSARDWGQGTDTQYF

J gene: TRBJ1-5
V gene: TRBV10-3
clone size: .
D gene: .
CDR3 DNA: TGTGCCATCAGTGACAGTGAGCAGCCCCAGCATTTT
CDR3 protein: CAISDSEQPQHF

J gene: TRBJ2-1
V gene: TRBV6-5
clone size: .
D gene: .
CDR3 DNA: TGTGCCAGCAGCCCGCCGGGAGACCCCGAGCAGTTCTTC
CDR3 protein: CASSPPGDPEQFF

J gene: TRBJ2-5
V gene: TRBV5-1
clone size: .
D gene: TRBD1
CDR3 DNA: TGCGCCAGCAGCTTGTTTGGGACAGGGGACCAAGAGACCCAGTACTTC
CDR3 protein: CASSLFGTGDQETQYF

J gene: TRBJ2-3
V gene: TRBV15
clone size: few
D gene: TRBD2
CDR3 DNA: TGTGCCACCAGCAGAGATCTCAGGGTCGGAAGCGGGGGGAGCACAGATACGCAGTATTTT
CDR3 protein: CATSRDLRVGSGGSTDTQYF

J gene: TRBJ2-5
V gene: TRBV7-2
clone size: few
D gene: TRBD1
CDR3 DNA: TGTGCCAGCAGCTTATACAGGGGATTCCAAGAGACCCAGTACTTC
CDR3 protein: CASSLYRGFQETQYF

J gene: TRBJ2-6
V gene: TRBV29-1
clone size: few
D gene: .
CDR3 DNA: TGCAGCGTTGTCGGGGCTGGGGCCAACGTCCTGACTTTC
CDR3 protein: CSVVGAGANVLTF

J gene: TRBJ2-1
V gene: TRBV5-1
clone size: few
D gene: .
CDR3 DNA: TGCGCCAGCAGCGATACAGGGACTGAGCAGTTCTTC
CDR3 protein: CASSDTGTEQFF

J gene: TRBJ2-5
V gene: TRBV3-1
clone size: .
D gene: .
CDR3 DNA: TGTGCCAGCAGCCAAGCTATGGAGACCCAGGACTTC
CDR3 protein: CASSQAMETQDF

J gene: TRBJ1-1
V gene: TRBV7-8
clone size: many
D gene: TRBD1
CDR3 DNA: TGTGCCAGCAGCCGACACAGGGGAGGCAAAGCTTTCTTT
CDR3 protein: CASSRHRGGKAFF

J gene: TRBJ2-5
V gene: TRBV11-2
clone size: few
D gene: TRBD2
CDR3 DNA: TGTGCCAGCAGCTTATCAGGGAGGGGGACCCAGTACTTC
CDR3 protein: CASSLSGRGTQYF

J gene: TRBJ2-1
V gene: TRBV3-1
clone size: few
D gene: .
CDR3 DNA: TGTGCCAGCAGCCATGAGGGGGCGGGGGGTAAAGTAGAGCAGTTCTTC
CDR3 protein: CASSHEGAGGKVEQFF

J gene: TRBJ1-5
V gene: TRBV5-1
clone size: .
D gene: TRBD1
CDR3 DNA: TGCGCCAGCAGCTTGGAGGGACAGGGGGGAGGTAATCAGCCCCAGCATTTT
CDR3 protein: CASSLEGQGGGNQPQHF

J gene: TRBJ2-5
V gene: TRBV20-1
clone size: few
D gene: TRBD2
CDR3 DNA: TGCAGTGCTGGGGAAAAGAGCGGGGGGGAATTAGGGACCCAGTACTTC
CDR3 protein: CSAGEKSGGELGTQYF

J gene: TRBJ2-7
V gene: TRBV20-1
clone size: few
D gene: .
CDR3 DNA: TGCAGTGCTAGAGACGACCGCGACGAGCAGTACTTC
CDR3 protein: CSARDDRDEQYF

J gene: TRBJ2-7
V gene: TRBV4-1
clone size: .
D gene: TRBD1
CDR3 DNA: TGCGCCACCAATCCGGGACAGGGGTCGGTCGAGCAGTACTTC
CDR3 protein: CATNPGQGSVEQYF

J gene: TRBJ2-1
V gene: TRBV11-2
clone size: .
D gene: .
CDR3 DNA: TGTGCCAGCAGCTTGTTGGGGGGCCTTAGCGAGCAGTTCTTC
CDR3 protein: CASSLLGGLSEQFF

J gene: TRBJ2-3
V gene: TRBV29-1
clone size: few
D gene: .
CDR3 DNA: TGCAGCGTTGCCCGGCAGTACACAGATACGCAGTATTTT
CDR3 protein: CSVARQYTDTQYF

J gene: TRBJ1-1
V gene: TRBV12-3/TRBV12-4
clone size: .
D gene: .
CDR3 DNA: TGTGCCAGCAGCACTCTCGGGACCACTGAAGCTTTCTTT
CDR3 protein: CASSTLGTTEAFF

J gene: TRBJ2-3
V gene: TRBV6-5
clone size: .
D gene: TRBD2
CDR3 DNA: TGTGCCAGCAGTCAGACTAGCGGGGCGGTTAGGGATACGCAGTATTTT
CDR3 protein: CASSQTSGAVRDTQYF

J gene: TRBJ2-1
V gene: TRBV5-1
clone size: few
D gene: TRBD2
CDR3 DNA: TGCGCCAGCAGGCGGACTAGCGGGGGTCTTTCCTACAATGAGCAGTTCTTC
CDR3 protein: CASRRTSGGLSYNEQFF

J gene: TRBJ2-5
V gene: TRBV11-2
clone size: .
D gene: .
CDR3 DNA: TGTGCCAGCAGCTTAGTTCTTGGCGGAAGCAGAGAGACCCAGTACTTC
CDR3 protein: CASSLVLGGSRETQYF

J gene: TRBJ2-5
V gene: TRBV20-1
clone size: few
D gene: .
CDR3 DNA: TGCAGTGCTAGAGACCGGGTGCTAGAGACCCAGTACTTC
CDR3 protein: CSARDRVLETQYF